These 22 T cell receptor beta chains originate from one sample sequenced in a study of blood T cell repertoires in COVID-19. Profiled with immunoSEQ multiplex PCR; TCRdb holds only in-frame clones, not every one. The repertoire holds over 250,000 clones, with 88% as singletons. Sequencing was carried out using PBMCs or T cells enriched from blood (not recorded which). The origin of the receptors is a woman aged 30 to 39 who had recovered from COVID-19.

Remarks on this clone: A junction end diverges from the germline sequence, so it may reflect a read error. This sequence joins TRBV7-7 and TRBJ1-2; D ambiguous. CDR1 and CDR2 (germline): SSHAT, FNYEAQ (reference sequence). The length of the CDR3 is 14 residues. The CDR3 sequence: CASSSLHANYGYTF. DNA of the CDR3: TGTGCTAGCAGCTCCTTACACGCAAACTATGGCTACACCTTC.

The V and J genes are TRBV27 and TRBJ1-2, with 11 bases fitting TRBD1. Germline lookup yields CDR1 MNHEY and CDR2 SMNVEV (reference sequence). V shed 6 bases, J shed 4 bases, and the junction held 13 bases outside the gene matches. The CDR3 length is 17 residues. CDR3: CASRSGVRDRGGYGYTF. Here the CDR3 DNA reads TGTGCCAGCAGATCGGGGGTCCGGGACAGGGGGGGCTATGGCTACACCTTC.

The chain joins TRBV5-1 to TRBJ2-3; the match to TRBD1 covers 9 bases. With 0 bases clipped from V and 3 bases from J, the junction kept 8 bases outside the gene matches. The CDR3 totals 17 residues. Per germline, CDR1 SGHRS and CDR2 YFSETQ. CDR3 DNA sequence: TGCGCCAGCAGCTTGGGTCCGAGACAGGGGGGTACAGATACGCAGTATTTT. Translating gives CASSLGPRQGGTDTQYF.

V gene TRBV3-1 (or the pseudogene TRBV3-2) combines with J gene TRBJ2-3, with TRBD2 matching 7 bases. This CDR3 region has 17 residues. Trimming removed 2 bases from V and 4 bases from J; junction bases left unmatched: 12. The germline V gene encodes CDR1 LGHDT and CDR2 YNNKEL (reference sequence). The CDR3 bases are TGTGCCAGCAGCCAATTCAGCATCGGGGGGTCACCAGATACGCAGTATTTT. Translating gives CASSQFSIGGSPDTQYF.

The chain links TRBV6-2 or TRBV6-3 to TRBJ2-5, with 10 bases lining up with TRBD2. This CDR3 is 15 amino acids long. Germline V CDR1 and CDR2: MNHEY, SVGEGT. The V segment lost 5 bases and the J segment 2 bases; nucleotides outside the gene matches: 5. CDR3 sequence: CASSMPGLAQETQYF. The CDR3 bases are TGTGCCAGCAGTATGCCGGGACTAGCGCAAGAGACCCAGTACTTC.

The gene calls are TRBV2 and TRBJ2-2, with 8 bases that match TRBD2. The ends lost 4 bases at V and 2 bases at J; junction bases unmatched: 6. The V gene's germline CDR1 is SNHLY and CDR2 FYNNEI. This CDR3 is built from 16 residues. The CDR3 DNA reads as TGTGCCAGCAGTGCACCAGCGGGGGCCAACACCGGGGAGCTGTTTTTT. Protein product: CASSAPAGANTGELFF. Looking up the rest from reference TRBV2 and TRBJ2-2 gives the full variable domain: EPEVTQTPSHQVTQMGQEVILRCVPISNHLYFYWYRQILGQKVEFLVSFYNNEISEKSEIFDDQFSVERPDGSNFTLKIRSTKLEDSAMYFCASSAPAGANTGELFFGEGSRLTVL.

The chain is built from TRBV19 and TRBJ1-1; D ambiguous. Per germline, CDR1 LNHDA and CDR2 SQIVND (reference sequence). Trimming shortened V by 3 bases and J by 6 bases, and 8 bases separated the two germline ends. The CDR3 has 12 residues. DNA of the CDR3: TGTGCCAGTAGTATCCACATTTCTGAAGCTTTCTTT. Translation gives CASSIHISEAFF. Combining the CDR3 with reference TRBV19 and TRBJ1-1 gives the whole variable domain DGGITQSPKYLFRKEGQNVTLSCEQNLNHDAMYWYRQDPGQGLRLIYYSQIVNDFQKGDIAEGYSVSREKKESFPLTVTSAQKNPTAFYLCASSIHISEAFFGQGTRLTVV.

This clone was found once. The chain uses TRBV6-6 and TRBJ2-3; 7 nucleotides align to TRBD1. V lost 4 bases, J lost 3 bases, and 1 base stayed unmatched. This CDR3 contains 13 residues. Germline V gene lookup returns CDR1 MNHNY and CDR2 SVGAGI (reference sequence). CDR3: CASSLTGTDTQYF. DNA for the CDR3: TGTGCCAGCAGTTTGACAGGGACAGATACGCAGTATTTT.

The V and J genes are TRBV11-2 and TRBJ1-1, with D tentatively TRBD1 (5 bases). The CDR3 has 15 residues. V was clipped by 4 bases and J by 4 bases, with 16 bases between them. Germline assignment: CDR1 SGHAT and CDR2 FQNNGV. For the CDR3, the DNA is TGTGCCAGCAGCTCAATGACCGGGGGAGGCACTGAAGCTTTCTTT. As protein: CASSSMTGGGTEAFF.

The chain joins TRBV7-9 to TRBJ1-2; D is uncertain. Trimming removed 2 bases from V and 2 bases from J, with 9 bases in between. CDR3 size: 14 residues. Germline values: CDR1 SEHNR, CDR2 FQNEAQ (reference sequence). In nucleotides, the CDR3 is TGTGCCAGCAGCTTATACCAGGCCAACTATGGCTACACCTTC. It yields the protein CASSLYQANYGYTF. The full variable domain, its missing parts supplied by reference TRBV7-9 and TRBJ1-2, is DTGVSQNPRHKITKRGQNVTFRCDPISEHNRLYWYRQTLGQGPEFLTYFQNEAQLEKSRLLSDRFSAERPKGSFSTLEIQRTEQGDSAMYLCASSLYQANYGYTFGSGTRLTVV.

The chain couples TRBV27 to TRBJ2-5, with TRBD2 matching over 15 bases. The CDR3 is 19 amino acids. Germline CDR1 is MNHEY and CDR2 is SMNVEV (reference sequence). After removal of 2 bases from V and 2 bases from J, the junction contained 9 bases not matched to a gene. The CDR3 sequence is CASSLGLAGGLVRQETQYF. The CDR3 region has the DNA TGTGCCAGCAGTTTAGGACTAGCGGGGGGGCTTGTGAGACAAGAGACCCAGTACTTC.

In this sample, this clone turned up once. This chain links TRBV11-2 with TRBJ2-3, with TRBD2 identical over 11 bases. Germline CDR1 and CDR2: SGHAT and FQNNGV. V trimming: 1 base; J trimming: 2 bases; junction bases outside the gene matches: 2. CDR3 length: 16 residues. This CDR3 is CASSLGLAGTTDTQYF. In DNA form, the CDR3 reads TGTGCCAGCAGCTTAGGACTAGCGGGGACCACAGATACGCAGTATTTT.

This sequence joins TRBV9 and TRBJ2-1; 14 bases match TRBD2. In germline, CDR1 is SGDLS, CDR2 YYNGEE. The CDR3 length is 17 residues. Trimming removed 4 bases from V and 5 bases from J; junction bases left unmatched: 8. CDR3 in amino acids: CASSPGLAGVLDNEQFF. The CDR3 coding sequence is TGTGCCAGCAGCCCGGGACTAGCGGGAGTGCTGGACAATGAGCAGTTCTTC.

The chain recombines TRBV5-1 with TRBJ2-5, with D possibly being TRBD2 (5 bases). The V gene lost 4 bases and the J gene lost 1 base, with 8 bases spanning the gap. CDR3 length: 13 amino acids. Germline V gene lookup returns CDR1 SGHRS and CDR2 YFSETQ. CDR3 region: CASSPEGQETQYF. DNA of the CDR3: TGCGCCAGCAGCCCCGAGGGCCAAGAGACCCAGTACTTC.

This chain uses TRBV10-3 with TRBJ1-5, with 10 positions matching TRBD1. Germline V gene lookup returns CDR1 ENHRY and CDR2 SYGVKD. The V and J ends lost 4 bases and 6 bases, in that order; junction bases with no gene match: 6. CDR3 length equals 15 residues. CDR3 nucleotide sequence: TGTGCCATCAGTGCTGGACAGGGGGGGTCTCAGCCCCAGCATTTT. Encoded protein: CAISAGQGGSQPQHF.

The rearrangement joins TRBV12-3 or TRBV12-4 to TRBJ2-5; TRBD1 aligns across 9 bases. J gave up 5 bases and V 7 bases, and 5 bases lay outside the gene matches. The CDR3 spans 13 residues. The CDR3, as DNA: TGTGCCAGCAAAGGGACAGGGCGGGAGACCCAGTACTTC. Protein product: CASKGTGRETQYF.

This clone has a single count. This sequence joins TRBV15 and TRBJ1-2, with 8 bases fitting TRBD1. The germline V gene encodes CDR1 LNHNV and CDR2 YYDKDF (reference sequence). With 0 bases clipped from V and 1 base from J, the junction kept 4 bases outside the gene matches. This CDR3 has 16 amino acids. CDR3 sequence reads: CATSRDDRGGNYGYTF. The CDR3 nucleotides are TGTGCCACCAGCAGAGACGACAGGGGCGGTAACTATGGCTACACCTTC.

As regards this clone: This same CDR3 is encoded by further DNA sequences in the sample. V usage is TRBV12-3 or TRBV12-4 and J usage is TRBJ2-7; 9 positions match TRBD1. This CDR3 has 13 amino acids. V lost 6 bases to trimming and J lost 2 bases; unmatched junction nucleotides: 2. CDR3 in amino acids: CASSWTGAYEQYF. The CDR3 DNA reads TGTGCCAGCAGCTGGACAGGGGCCTACGAGCAGTACTTC.

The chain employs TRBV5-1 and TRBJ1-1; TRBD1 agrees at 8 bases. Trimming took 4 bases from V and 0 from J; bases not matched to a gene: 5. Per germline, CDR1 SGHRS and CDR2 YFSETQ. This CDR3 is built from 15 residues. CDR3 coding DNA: TGCGCCAGCAGCATGGGACAGGTAATGAACACTGAAGCTTTCTTT. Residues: CASSMGQVMNTEAFF.

The CDR3 DNA follows: TGCGCCAGCAGCTTAATCGGGGTTGGGTCACCCCTCCACTTT. This gives the protein CASSLIGVGSPLHF. The chain is built from TRBV5-1 and TRBJ1-6; no firm D call. Germline CDR1 is SGHRS and CDR2 is YFSETQ. V was trimmed by 2 bases and J by 10 bases, leaving 13 bases between them. CDR3 length: 14 amino acids. Full variable domain (missing parts from reference TRBV5-1 and TRBJ1-6): KAGVTQTPRYLIKTRGQQVTLSCSPISGHRSVSWYQQTPGQGLQFLFEYFSETQRNKGNFPGRFSGRQFSNSRSEMNVSTLELGDSALYLCASSLIGVGSPLHFGNGTRLTVT.

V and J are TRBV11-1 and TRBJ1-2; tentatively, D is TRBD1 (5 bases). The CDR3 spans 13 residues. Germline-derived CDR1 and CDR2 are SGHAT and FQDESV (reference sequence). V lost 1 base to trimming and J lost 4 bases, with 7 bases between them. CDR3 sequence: CASSLGGSYGYTF. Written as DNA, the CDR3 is TGTGCCAGCAGCTTAGGGGGCTCCTATGGCTACACCTTC.

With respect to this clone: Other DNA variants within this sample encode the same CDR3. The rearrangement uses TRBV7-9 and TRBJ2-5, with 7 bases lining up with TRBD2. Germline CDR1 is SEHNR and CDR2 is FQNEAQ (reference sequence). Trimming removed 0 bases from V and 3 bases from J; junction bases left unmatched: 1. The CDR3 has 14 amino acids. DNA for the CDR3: TGTGCCAGCAGCTTAGCGGGGGGGGAAGAGACCCAGTACTTC. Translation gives CASSLAGGEETQYF.